Listed here are 23 T cell receptor beta chains from one sample, sequenced in a study of blood T cell repertoires in COVID-19. Sequencing used immunoSEQ multiplex PCR; TCRdb keeps in-frame clones, though not all of them. The data contain more than 300,000 clones, more than 75% of them seen just once; the ten biggest clones take up roughly 1.2%. The sequenced sample was PBMCs or T cells enriched from blood (not recorded which). Receptor source: a woman between 18 and 29 years old who had recovered from COVID-19.

This chain connects TRBV5-8 to TRBJ1-6; 8 bases line up with TRBD1. Germline CDR1 and CDR2: SGHTS and YDEGEE. CDR3 size: 15 residues. V shed 2 bases, J shed 5 bases, and the junction held 3 bases outside the gene matches. CDR3: CASSFMDRDNSPLHF. The DNA for the CDR3 is TGTGCCAGCAGCTTCATGGACAGGGATAATTCACCCCTCCACTTT.

The chain joins TRBV19 to TRBJ1-4, with TRBD1 as a possible D gene (6 bases). This CDR3 has 14 amino acids. From germline, CDR1 is LNHDA and CDR2 SQIVND (reference sequence). V was clipped by 6 bases and J by 7 bases, with 15 bases between them. CDR3 sequence reads: CASSSRGRGEKLFF. The DNA for the CDR3 is TGTGCCAGTAGCTCCAGGGGTCGGGGTGAAAAACTGTTTTTT. The whole variable domain, filled in from reference TRBV19 and TRBJ1-4, reads DGGITQSPKYLFRKEGQNVTLSCEQNLNHDAMYWYRQDPGQGLRLIYYSQIVNDFQKGDIAEGYSVSREKKESFPLTVTSAQKNPTAFYLCASSSRGRGEKLFFGSGTQLSVL.

The chain joins TRBV19 to TRBJ1-2, with a possible D match to TRBD1 (6 bases). CDR3 size: 12 residues. Looked up from germline, CDR1 is LNHDA and CDR2 is SQIVND (reference sequence). The germline V and J ends were trimmed by 5 bases and 6 bases, with 10 bases remaining between them. The CDR3 DNA is TGTGCCAGTAGTCCCACAGGGAATGGCTACACCTTC. Translated: CASSPTGNGYTF.

This chain links TRBV24-1 with TRBJ1-4, with D possibly matching TRBD1 (5 bases). The CDR3 covers 14 residues. Between the trimmed V and J ends, which lost 7 bases and 2 bases, there was a span of 10 bases. The V gene's germline CDR1 is KGHDR and CDR2 SFDVKD. The CDR3 spells CATRGGFTNEKLFF. In DNA form, the CDR3 reads TGTGCCACCAGGGGGGGGTTCACTAATGAAAAACTGTTTTTT.

This sequence joins TRBV7-3 and TRBJ1-1; no definite D call. With 3 bases removed from V and 2 bases from J, the gap between germline ends came to 13 bases. CDR3 length: 15 residues. In germline, CDR1 is SGHTA, CDR2 FQGTGA. The CDR3 coding sequence is TGTGCCAGCAGCTTTAGGGCAGGACTCAACACTGAAGCTTTCTTT. The encoded protein is CASSFRAGLNTEAFF.

This chain connects TRBV4-1 to TRBJ2-7, with 7 bases matching TRBD1. Looked up from germline, CDR1 is MGHRA and CDR2 is YSYEKL. With V trimmed by 0 bases and J by 6 bases, 11 bases remained unmatched. This CDR3 has 16 amino acids. The CDR3 DNA reads as TGCGCCAGCAGCCAAGAGGTACAGGGGTTTGAGGGCGAGCAGTACTTC. Residues: CASSQEVQGFEGEQYF.

V usage is TRBV10-2 and J usage is TRBJ2-7; D remains ambiguous. Trimming took off 4 bases at V and 6 bases at J, with 10 bases between the two ends. The CDR3 has 12 amino acids. Germline values: CDR1 WSHSY, CDR2 SAAADI. The CDR3 DNA follows: TGCGCCAGCAGTGGTGATGCCGGCGAGCAGTACTTC. The encoded protein is CASSGDAGEQYF.

The chain combines TRBV2 with TRBJ1-2; D is ambiguous. The germline CDR1 and CDR2 sequences are SNHLY and FYNNEI. The CDR3 covers 15 residues. Trimming took off 6 bases at V and 5 bases at J, with 19 bases between the two ends. The CDR3 protein is CASRDSGPRQYGYTF. The DNA of the CDR3 is TGTGCCAGCAGAGACTCCGGCCCTAGGCAGTATGGCTACACCTTC.

The CDR3 protein is CASSSTLTEAFF. DNA of the CDR3: TGTGCCAGCAGCTCTACCCTCACTGAAGCTTTCTTT. The chain links TRBV3-1 (or the pseudogene TRBV3-2) to TRBJ1-1; no definite D call. The germline gives CDR1 LGHDT, CDR2 YNNKEL (reference sequence). Trimming removed 5 bases from V and 4 bases from J, with 8 bases in between. The CDR3 length is 12 residues.

J is TRBJ1-5 and V is TRBV4-2; a possible D gene is TRBD1 (5 bases). Looked up from germline, CDR1 is LGHNA and CDR2 is YNFKEQ. CDR3 length: 16 residues. Deletions cut 0 bases from V and 0 bases from J, with 9 bases between. The DNA for the CDR3 is TGTGCCAGCAGCCAAGATACGCAGGGTAGCAATCAGCCCCAGCATTTT. Translation gives CASSQDTQGSNQPQHF.

The V and J genes are TRBV7-3 and TRBJ1-3; D not resolved. Trimming took 5 bases from V and 8 from J, leaving 16 bases between them. The CDR3 spans 14 residues. Germline V CDR1 and CDR2: SGHTA, FQGTGA. CDR3 DNA sequence: TGTGCCAGCAGCCCGTCACTAACATCGGACACCATATATTTT. It is translated as CASSPSLTSDTIYF.

This clone was observed a single time. The chain has TRBV4-1 and TRBJ2-7; 8 nucleotides line up with TRBD2. V gave up 0 bases and J gave up 5 bases; unmatched junction bases: 18. Germline V CDR1 and CDR2: MGHRA, YSYEKL. This CDR3 is built from 19 residues. In nucleotides, the CDR3 is TGCGCCAGCAGCCAAGATTCATGGTGGGATAGCGGGGTAAAGAACGAGCAGTACTTC. The encoded protein is CASSQDSWWDSGVKNEQYF.

CDR3 nucleotides: TGTGCCACCAGTGATCGTGGACTAGCGGGGGTTAGCTCCTACAATGAGCAGTTCTTC. It translates to CATSDRGLAGVSSYNEQFF. The J gene is TRBJ2-1, the V gene TRBV24-1; 13 positions agree with TRBD2. J gave up 0 bases and V 3 bases, and 7 bases lay outside the gene matches. The length of the CDR3 is 19 residues. Germline-derived CDR1 and CDR2 are KGHDR and SFDVKD.

The sample holds one count of this clone. CDR3 in DNA: TGTGCCAGCAGCGCGGCGGACAGGGTGAATAATTCACCCCTCCACTTT. Its translation is CASSAADRVNNSPLHF. The V call is TRBV21-1, the J call TRBJ1-6; the table's D call TRBD1 went unverified against the DNA. TRBV21-1 is a pseudogene segment. This CDR3 comprises 16 residues.

The chain recombines TRBV14 with TRBJ2-5, with D possibly TRBD2 on 5 matching bases. With 4 bases removed from V and 5 bases from J, the gap between germline ends came to 20 bases. The CDR3 runs to 16 residues. Germline-derived CDR1 and CDR2 are SGHDN and FVKESK. CDR3 bases: TGTGCCAGCAGCCCGAGTTCTCCGGGGAACGGTGAGACCCAGTACTTC. Translation gives CASSPSSPGNGETQYF.

The chain is built from TRBV3-1 (or the pseudogene TRBV3-2) and TRBJ2-3, with 10 bases that match TRBD2. Germline values: CDR1 LGHDT, CDR2 YNNKEL (reference sequence). The CDR3 has 16 residues. V lost 4 bases, J lost 3 bases, and 7 bases stayed unmatched. Here the CDR3 reads CASSPIAGGDTDTQYF. In nucleotides, the CDR3 is TGTGCCAGCAGCCCTATAGCGGGGGGAGATACAGATACGCAGTATTTT.

The CDR3 loop is CASSALTSARFTDTQYF. The CDR3 nucleotides read TGTGCCAGCAGCGCTCTCACTAGCGCCCGGTTCACAGATACGCAGTATTTT. The V gene is TRBV7-2, the J gene TRBJ2-3; TRBD2 agrees at 7 bases. The V segment lost 5 bases and the J segment 2 bases; nucleotides outside the gene matches: 13. The germline V gene encodes CDR1 SGHTA and CDR2 FQGNSA. The CDR3 has 17 residues.

This sequence joins TRBV29-1 and TRBJ2-2, with TRBD2 as a possible D gene (6 bases). The V gene lost 6 bases and the J gene lost 0 bases, with 8 bases spanning the gap. The CDR3 has 13 residues. Looked up from germline, CDR1 is SQVTM and CDR2 is ANQGSEA. In DNA, the CDR3 is TGCAGCGTGGGACTTACGAACACCGGGGAGCTGTTTTTT. This gives the protein CSVGLTNTGELFF.

The rearrangement joins TRBV2 to TRBJ1-6; 8 bases fit TRBD1. Germline V CDR1 and CDR2: SNHLY, FYNNEI. V shed 8 bases, J shed 6 bases, and the junction held 6 bases outside the gene matches. CDR3 length: 14 amino acids. CDR3 region: CASEGQGSNSPLHF. DNA of the CDR3: TGTGCCAGCGAAGGACAGGGAAGTAATTCACCCCTCCACTTT.

J is TRBJ2-7 and V is TRBV28, with 7 bases matching TRBD2. CDR1 is MDHEN, CDR2 SYDVKM, per germline. The CDR3 length is 12 residues. With V trimmed by 4 bases and J by 9 bases, 6 bases remained unmatched. CDR3 sequence reads: CASSSQRGPQYF. CDR3 DNA sequence: TGTGCCAGCAGTTCCCAGCGGGGCCCGCAGTACTTC.

This chain joins TRBV15 and TRBJ2-3; 9 nucleotides agree with TRBD2. The CDR3 consists of 16 residues. Germline CDR1 is LNHNV and CDR2 is YYDKDF (reference sequence). The V and J ends lost 0 bases and 1 base, in that order; junction bases with no gene match: 2. The CDR3 here is CATSREKRGGTDTQYF. In DNA, the CDR3 is TGTGCCACCAGCAGAGAAAAGCGGGGGGGCACAGATACGCAGTATTTT. Full variable domain (rest looked up from reference TRBV15 and TRBJ2-3): DAMVIQNPRYQVTQFGKPVTLSCSQTLNHNVMYWYQQKSSQAPKLLFHYYDKDFNNEADTPDNFQSRRPNTSFCFLDIRSPGLGDTAMYLCATSREKRGGTDTQYFGPGTRLTVL.

The chain couples TRBV6-2 or TRBV6-3 to TRBJ2-4; D gene uncertain. The CDR3 length is 17 residues. V was pared by 3 bases and J by 2 bases, with 17 bases between. The germline gives CDR1 MNHEY, CDR2 SVGEGT. The CDR3 coding sequence is TGTGCCAGCAGTTATAGGATTTCGGCGCGGTCCAAAAACATTCAGTACTTC. Protein product: CASSYRISARSKNIQYF.

The chain recombines TRBV2 with TRBJ1-1; D may be TRBD1 (5 bases). V was pared by 2 bases and J by 0 bases, with 10 bases between. Germline lookup yields CDR1 SNHLY and CDR2 FYNNEI. The CDR3 contains 15 residues. DNA for the CDR3: TGTGCCAGCAGTGAAATAAGGACACTGAACACTGAAGCTTTCTTT. This codes for CASSEIRTLNTEAFF.